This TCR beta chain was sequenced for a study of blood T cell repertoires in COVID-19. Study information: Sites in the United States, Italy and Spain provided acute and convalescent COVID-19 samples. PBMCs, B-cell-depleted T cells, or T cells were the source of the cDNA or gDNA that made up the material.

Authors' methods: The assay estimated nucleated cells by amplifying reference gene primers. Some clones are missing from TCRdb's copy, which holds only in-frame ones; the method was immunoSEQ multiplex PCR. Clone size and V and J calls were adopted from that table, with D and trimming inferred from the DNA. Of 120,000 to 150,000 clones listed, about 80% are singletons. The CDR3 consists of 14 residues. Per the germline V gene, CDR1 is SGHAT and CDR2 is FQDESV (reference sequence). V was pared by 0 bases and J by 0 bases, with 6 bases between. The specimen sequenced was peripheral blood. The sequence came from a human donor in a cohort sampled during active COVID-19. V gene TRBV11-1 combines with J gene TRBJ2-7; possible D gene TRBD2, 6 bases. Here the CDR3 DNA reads TGTGCCAGCAGCTTAGCGGGGGGCTCCTACGAGCAGTACTTC. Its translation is CASSLAGGSYEQYF. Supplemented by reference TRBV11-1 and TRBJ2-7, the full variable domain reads EAEVAQSPRYKITEKSQAVAFWCDPISGHATLYWYRQILGQGPELLVQFQDESVVDDSQLPKDRFSAERLKGVDSTLKIQPAELGDSAMYLCASSLAGGSYEQYFGPGTRLTVT.